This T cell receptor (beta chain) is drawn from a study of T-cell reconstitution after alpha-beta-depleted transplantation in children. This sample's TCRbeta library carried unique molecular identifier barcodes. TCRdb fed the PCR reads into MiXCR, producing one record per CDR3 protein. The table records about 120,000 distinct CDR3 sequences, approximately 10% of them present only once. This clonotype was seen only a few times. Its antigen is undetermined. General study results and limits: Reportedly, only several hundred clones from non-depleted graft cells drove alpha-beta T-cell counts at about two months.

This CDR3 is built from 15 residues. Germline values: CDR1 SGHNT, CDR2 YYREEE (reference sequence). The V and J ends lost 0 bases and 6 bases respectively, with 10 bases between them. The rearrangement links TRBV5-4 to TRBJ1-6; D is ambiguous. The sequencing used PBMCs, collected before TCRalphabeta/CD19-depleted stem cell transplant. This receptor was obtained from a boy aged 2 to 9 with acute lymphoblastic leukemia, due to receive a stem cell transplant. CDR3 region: CASSLGSEPNSPLHF. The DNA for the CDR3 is TGTGCCAGCAGCTTGGGGAGCGAACCTAATTCACCCCTCCACTTT.